This TCR beta chain stems from a study of blood T cell repertoires in COVID-19. This CDR3 comprises 14 residues. Trimming cost V 3 bases and J 4 bases, with 12 bases left between them. Germline assignment: CDR1 KGHSH and CDR2 LQKENI. This clone came up a few times. The data were produced by immunoSEQ multiplex PCR, yet TCRdb's version contains in-frame clones alone and is incomplete. Of some 260,000 clones in the sample, about 80% were seen once. The sequenced material came from peripheral blood. This sequence originates from a man older than 75 with acute or convalescent COVID-19. The chain has TRBV18 and TRBJ1-2; D unresolved. The CDR3 protein is CASSPAVSSYGYTF. In DNA, the CDR3 is TGTGCCAGCTCACCTGCGGTTAGCAGCTATGGCTACACCTTC.